This record looks at one T cell receptor (beta chain) sequence and its context. Profiling relied on immunoSEQ multiplex PCR, and the TCRdb table lists in-frame clones only, not all of them. The table shows about 100,000 clones, with roughly 86% occurring only once. This sample is part of a study of blood T cell repertoires in COVID-19. The germline gives CDR1 SGHRS, CDR2 YFSETQ. V lost 1 base to trimming and J lost 1 base; unmatched junction nucleotides: 3. This CDR3 has 16 residues. V gene TRBV5-1 combines with J gene TRBJ2-3; TRBD1 matches 10 bases. Sequencing was carried out using peripheral blood. This receptor was identified in a woman under 40 with acute or convalescent COVID-19. The DNA of the CDR3 is TGCGCCAGCAGCTTGCCCGGGACAGGGGGCACAGATACGCAGTATTTT. Encoded protein: CASSLPGTGGTDTQYF.